This T cell receptor (beta chain) was identified in a study of cytomegalovirus exposure and HLA in healthy donors. The CDR3 is 13 residues long. Germline V gene data show CDR1 as MGHDK and CDR2 as SYGVNS. V lost 6 bases and J 3 bases, leaving 11 bases between the germline ends. A few counts support this clone. PCR employed 60 Vbeta and 13 Jbeta primers. In the original analysis: Roughly 11 million shared chains were among approximately 87 million unique TCR beta chains counted in a later analysis. Assay: immunoSEQ multiplex PCR; the TCRdb copy retains only in-frame clones and omits some. Clonal size and the V and J genes are those of that table, whereas D and trimming came from the DNA. The sample includes 100,000 to 150,000 clones, less than 85% of them seen just once.

The V and J genes are TRBV25-1 and TRBJ1-1; TRBD1 is a possible D gene (5 bases). This TCR was recovered from a middle-aged woman in good health and CMV-seropositive. Sequencing used PBMCs. The CDR3 DNA reads as TGTGCCAGCAGGCGGGGGGACTACACTGAAGCTTTCTTT. Its translation: CASRRGDYTEAFF. The complete variable domain, with remaining parts taken from reference TRBV25-1 and TRBJ1-1, reads EADIYQTPRYLVIGTGKKITLECSQTMGHDKMYWYQQDPGMELHLIHYSYGVNSTEKGDLSSESTVSRIRTEHFPLTLESARPSHTSQYLCASRRGDYTEAFFGQGTRLTVV.